This T cell receptor beta chain stems from a study of spatial heterogeneity in lung cancer. Study overall: The roughly 66 donors had untreated early-stage non-small cell lung cancer. TCR and UMI combinations that were unique each appeared, on average, more than ten times in raw reads. Findings and limits, study-wide: Circulating ubiquitous expanded tumor TCRs were observed more frequently at resection than at follow-up.

Time point denoted: blood at routine non-recurrence follow-up after resection. Tumor, nontumor lung or frozen PBMC supplied whole RNA that was sequenced unsorted. Every TCR cDNA molecule carried a tag that served as a unique molecular identifier. Each CDR3 protein gets one entry after TCRdb re-called the 5' RACE reads with MiXCR. The table has around 110,000 distinct CDR3 sequences, 9% to 15% seen once. Trimming removed 3 bases at V and 7 bases at J, with 30 bases between. The CDR3 spans 19 residues. The germline V gene has CDR1 MDHEN and CDR2 SYDVKM. This clonotype was recorded at least ten times. As yet, its antigen is unknown.

The TCR was taken from a male donor with early-stage non-small cell lung cancer. The sample here was PBMCs, taken at follow-up. The chain has TRBV28 and TRBJ1-2, with D possibly TRBD1 on 6 matching bases. The CDR3 DNA reads as TGTGCCAGCAGTTTTATAATTAATCGGGGACAACTTGTAGAACCTGGCTACACCTTC. This sequence encodes CASSFIINRGQLVEPGYTF.